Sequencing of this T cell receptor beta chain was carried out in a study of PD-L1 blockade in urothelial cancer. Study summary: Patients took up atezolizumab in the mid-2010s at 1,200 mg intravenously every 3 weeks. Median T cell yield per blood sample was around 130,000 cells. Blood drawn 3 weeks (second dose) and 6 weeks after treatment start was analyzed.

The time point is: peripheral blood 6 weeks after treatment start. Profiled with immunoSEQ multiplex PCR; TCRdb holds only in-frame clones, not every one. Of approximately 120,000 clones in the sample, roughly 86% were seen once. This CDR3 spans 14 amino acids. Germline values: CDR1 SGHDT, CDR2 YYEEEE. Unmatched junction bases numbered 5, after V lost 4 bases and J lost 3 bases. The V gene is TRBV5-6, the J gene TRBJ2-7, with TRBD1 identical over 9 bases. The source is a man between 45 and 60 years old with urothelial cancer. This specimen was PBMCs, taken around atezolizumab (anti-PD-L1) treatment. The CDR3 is CASSIDRGIYEQYF. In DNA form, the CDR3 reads TGTGCCAGCAGCATTGACAGGGGGATCTACGAGCAGTACTTC.